This T cell receptor beta chain was documented in a study of T cells in Graves' hyperthyroidism and ophthalmopathy. This CDR3 contains 12 residues. Looked up from germline, CDR1 is SNHLY and CDR2 is FYNNEI. The V end was cut by 7 bases, the J end by 4 bases, with 11 bases between. Amplification targeted TCR beta CDR3 regions from RNA transcripts. Primed by the HTBI set, a first-round RT-PCR was run on the TCR CDR3. TCRdb redid the calling of the multiplex PCR reads with MiXCR, one entry per CDR3 protein. The sample records about 400,000 distinct CDR3 sequences, 15% being singletons. This clonotype was counted ten times or more.

The chain recombines TRBV2 with TRBJ2-7; D is ambiguous. The receptor was derived from a young woman with Graves' hyperthyroidism. Sequencing was performed on blood. The CDR3 DNA sequence: TGTGCCAGCAATACCGACGGATACGAGCAGTACTTC. As protein: CASNTDGYEQYF. The whole variable domain, filled in from reference TRBV2 and TRBJ2-7, reads EPEVTQTPSHQVTQMGQEVILRCVPISNHLYFYWYRQILGQKVEFLVSFYNNEISEKSEIFDDQFSVERPDGSNFTLKIRSTKLEDSAMYFCASNTDGYEQYFGPGTRLTVT.